This TCR beta chain was obtained from a study of blood T cell repertoires in COVID-19. Study as a whole: The United States, Italy and Spain were the sources of the acute and convalescent COVID-19 samples. Sources were T cells, B-cell-depleted T cells, or PBMCs; the material itself was cDNA or gDNA.

In germline, CDR1 is GTSNPN, CDR2 SVGIG (reference sequence). The CDR3 length is 14 residues. Trimming cost V 3 bases and J 2 bases, with 11 bases left between them. As handled by the study authors: Reference gene primer amplification gave nucleated cell count estimates. Libraries were prepared by immunoSEQ multiplex PCR; TCRdb keeps only in-frame clonotypes and omits some of them. Clone size and V and J calls were adopted from that table, with D and trimming inferred from the DNA. The table has approximately 150,000 clones, 80% to 90% seen once; the top ten hold 4%. The origin of this receptor is a woman in her seventies with acute or convalescent COVID-19. The chain recombines TRBV30 with TRBJ1-5, with D perhaps TRBD1 (6 bases). The sequenced material came from peripheral blood. The CDR3 protein is CAWRQGNGNQPQHF. The CDR3 nucleotides are TGTGCCTGGAGACAGGGTAATGGCAATCAGCCCCAGCATTTT.